The present entry profiles one TCR beta chain with its context. These data are taken from a study of blood T cell repertoires in COVID-19. Study overall: Acute and convalescent COVID-19 specimens originated in the United States, Italy and Spain.

As processed by the authors: Estimates of nucleated cell counts were drawn from the amplification of reference gene primers. Sequencing used immunoSEQ multiplex PCR; TCRdb keeps in-frame clones, though not all of them. The DNA gave D and trimming, while V, J and clone size come from that table. The sample lists 100,000 to 150,000 clones, roughly 69% occurring once. The clonotype originates from a woman between 65 and 79 years old with acute or convalescent COVID-19. The specimen was peripheral blood.

CDR3 in amino acids: CASSLAPGGGYTF. As DNA, the CDR3 is TGTGCCAGCAGCTTGGCCCCCGGGGGTGGCTACACCTTC. This chain connects TRBV5-8 to TRBJ1-2; D perhaps matches TRBD1 (5 bases). The CDR3 loop spans 13 amino acids. CDR1 SGHTS and CDR2 YDEGEE come from the germline V gene. V was clipped by 0 bases and J by 7 bases, with 10 bases between them. Together with reference TRBV5-8 and TRBJ1-2, the CDR3 gives the full variable domain: EAGVTQSPTHLIKTRGQQATLRCSPISGHTSVYWYQQALGLGLQFLLWYDEGEERNRGNFPPRFSGRQFPNYSSELNVNALELEDSALYLCASSLAPGGGYTFGSGTRLTVV.